This T cell receptor beta chain came from a study of blood T cells in healthy people across ages. Comment on this clonotype: Antigen: not known.

Overall study results and limits: Estimates of diversity drawn from one million T cells were considered underestimates.

Primed by a sample-barcoded 5' primer and a J-beta primer mix, a second PCR proceeded for about 7 to 11 cycles. A single record per CDR3 protein comes from TCRdb applying MiXCR to the 5' RACE reads. Altogether hundreds of thousands of distinct CDR3 sequences are present, nearly 25% being singletons, with the ten largest covering around 10%. Germline values: CDR1 SEHNR, CDR2 FQNEAQ (reference sequence). The V segment lost 5 bases and the J segment 6 bases; nucleotides outside the gene matches: 11. This CDR3 comprises 17 residues. The same specimen was also included in a second study, on T cells of mothers and their children.

This TCR was recovered from a boy between 5 and 17 years old in good health. This sequence joins TRBV7-9 and TRBJ2-1, with TRBD1 matching over 12 bases. Sequencing used blood. The DNA of the CDR3 is TGTGCCAGCAGCCCACCTAAGGGGACAGGGGGCATCAATGAGCAGTTCTTC. Protein: CASSPPKGTGGINEQFF.